This T cell receptor (beta chain) was retrieved from a study of control samples from healthy donors and cancer patients. Only in-frame clones appear in the TCRdb table, and some are missing; sequencing was by immunoSEQ multiplex PCR. The sample has about 120,000 clones; approximately 90% are singletons. The CDR3 extends over 15 amino acids. After removal of 2 bases from V and 4 bases from J, the junction contained 3 bases not matched to a gene. Per germline, CDR1 ENHRY and CDR2 SYGVKD. Sequenced input: blood. The source is a man in his forties in good health. The rearrangement joins TRBV10-3 to TRBJ1-5; TRBD1 agrees at 9 bases. The CDR3 coding sequence is TGTGCCATCAGTGAGGGGGACAGGGTTAATCAGCCCCAGCATTTT. This sequence encodes CAISEGDRVNQPQHF.